A few counts support the clone carrying this T cell receptor beta chain. Its antigen is not identified. This sample stems from a study of T cell clones after liver transplantation. Study information: Apart from a few HCV-positive recipients, transplants were for non-autoimmune, non-viral reasons. The study's findings and limits: Compared with third party-reactive sequences, donor-reactive ones declined more, independent of withdrawal success.

Clones were read by immunoSEQ multiplex PCR, and TCRdb kept only the in-frame ones, dropping some. Of 68,000 or so clones detected, around 80% appear once; the ten largest clones hold approximately 0.6%. The TCR originated in a human donor who received a liver transplant. Sequencing was performed on CD4+ T cells from blood, taken before liver transplant.

The CDR3 coding sequence is TGTGCCAGCAGTGACCCGGGGATTGGGACTGAAGCTTTCTTT. It yields the protein CASSDPGIGTEAFF. This sequence joins TRBV6-6 and TRBJ1-1; D not resolved. This CDR3 comprises 14 residues. CDR1 and CDR2 from the germline V gene are MNHNY and SVGAGI (reference sequence). Trimming took off 5 bases at V and 5 bases at J, with 15 bases between the two ends.